This T cell receptor (beta chain) was observed in a study of cytomegalovirus exposure and HLA in healthy donors. Study context: From HLA-typed donors, an early data release held around 80 million unique TCRs. Study-level findings and limits: As a later analysis revealed, the rate of TCR association differed by HLA locus, with DRB1 most and HLA-C fewest. Some TCR beta chains (about 170 of them) were listed as cytomegalovirus-associated.

A word on this clone: As yet, its antigen is unknown.

The CDR3 consists of 16 residues. After removal of 5 bases from V and 5 bases from J, the junction contained 10 bases not matched to a gene. Germline values: CDR1 LGHNA, CDR2 YNFKEQ. PCR employed 60 Vbeta and 13 Jbeta primers. Assay: immunoSEQ multiplex PCR; the TCRdb copy retains only in-frame clones and omits some. The table has over 70,000 clones, 80% seen once. The sequencing input was PBMCs. This rearrangement joins TRBV4-2 to TRBJ2-2; 8 nucleotides match TRBD1. The TCR originated in a woman aged 45 to 65 in good health and CMV-seropositive. In nucleotides, the CDR3 is TGTGCCAGCAGCGCCAGGGGGCCCGGGGGAACCGGGGAGCTGTTTTTT. It yields the protein CASSARGPGGTGELFF.